These 6 T cell receptor beta chains were sequenced from one sample in a study of response to subunit inactivated influenza vaccine. TCRdb passed the RT-PCR reads through MiXCR, listing each CDR3 protein once. This table has more than 500,000 distinct CDR3 sequences, roughly 10% appearing once. The same sample was also used in a study of T cells expressing NK-cell markers. That source reports: TCR beta libraries carry UMIs added by 5'RACE template switching.

This material consisted of PBMCs from blood, taken on the day of vaccination. The receptors shown here come from a man in his forties or fifties who received an inactivated influenza vaccine.

CDR3 loop: CSVARWSRAPGELFF. Written as DNA, the CDR3 is TGCAGCGTCGCCAGGTGGTCTAGGGCACCCGGGGAGCTGTTTTTT. This chain connects TRBV29-1 to TRBJ2-2; D gene ambiguous. The CDR3 is made up of 15 amino acids. The germline V gene encodes CDR1 SQVTM and CDR2 ANQGSEA. Trimming removed 6 bases from V and 6 bases from J, with 20 bases in between.

The chain is built from TRBV20-1 and TRBJ2-7; D gene uncertain. Germline V gene data show CDR1 as DFQATT and CDR2 as SNEGSKA (reference sequence). The V gene lost 1 base and the J gene lost 0 bases, with 10 bases spanning the gap. This CDR3 comprises 14 residues. CDR3 DNA: TGCAGTGCTAGAGGGTCAGCTTCCTCCTACGAGCAGTACTTC. It is translated as CSARGSASSYEQYF.

The chain carries TRBV19 and TRBJ1-4; possible D gene TRBD1, 6 bases. This CDR3 has 16 residues. CDR1 is LNHDA and CDR2 is SQIVND in the germline V gene (reference sequence). V was clipped by 4 bases and J by 5 bases, with 17 bases between them. The CDR3 protein is CASSTGGTWRNEKLFF. The CDR3 region has the DNA TGTGCCAGTAGTACCGGAGGGACATGGAGAAATGAAAAACTGTTTTTT.

The chain has TRBV10-3 and TRBJ1-6; no firm D call. The germline V gene has CDR1 ENHRY and CDR2 SYGVKD. The CDR3 sequence is 12 residues long. V was trimmed by 10 bases and J by 5 bases, leaving 9 bases between them. The CDR3: CATLGNNSPLHF. In DNA, the CDR3 is TGTGCCACCTTAGGGAATAATTCACCCCTCCACTTT.

This chain connects TRBV5-1 to TRBJ2-1; TRBD1 matches at 12 bases. Losses at the gene ends were 4 bases for V and 5 bases for J; bases not matched to a gene: 7. There are 16 residues in the CDR3. Germline assignment: CDR1 SGHRS and CDR2 YFSETQ. The CDR3 coding sequence is TGCGCCAGCAGCAGGGGACAGGGGGCTTTGCACAATGAGCAGTTCTTC. Protein product: CASSRGQGALHNEQFF.

This clonotype was counted only a few times. The gene calls are TRBV5-1 and TRBJ2-5; 9 bases map to TRBD1. CDR1 is SGHRS and CDR2 is YFSETQ in the germline V gene. CDR3 length: 16 amino acids. With V trimmed by 4 bases and J by 6 bases, 13 bases remained unmatched. CDR3 in DNA: TGCGCCAGCAGCCTAACCGGGACAGGGCTTCGAAAGACCCAGTACTTC. It yields the protein CASSLTGTGLRKTQYF.